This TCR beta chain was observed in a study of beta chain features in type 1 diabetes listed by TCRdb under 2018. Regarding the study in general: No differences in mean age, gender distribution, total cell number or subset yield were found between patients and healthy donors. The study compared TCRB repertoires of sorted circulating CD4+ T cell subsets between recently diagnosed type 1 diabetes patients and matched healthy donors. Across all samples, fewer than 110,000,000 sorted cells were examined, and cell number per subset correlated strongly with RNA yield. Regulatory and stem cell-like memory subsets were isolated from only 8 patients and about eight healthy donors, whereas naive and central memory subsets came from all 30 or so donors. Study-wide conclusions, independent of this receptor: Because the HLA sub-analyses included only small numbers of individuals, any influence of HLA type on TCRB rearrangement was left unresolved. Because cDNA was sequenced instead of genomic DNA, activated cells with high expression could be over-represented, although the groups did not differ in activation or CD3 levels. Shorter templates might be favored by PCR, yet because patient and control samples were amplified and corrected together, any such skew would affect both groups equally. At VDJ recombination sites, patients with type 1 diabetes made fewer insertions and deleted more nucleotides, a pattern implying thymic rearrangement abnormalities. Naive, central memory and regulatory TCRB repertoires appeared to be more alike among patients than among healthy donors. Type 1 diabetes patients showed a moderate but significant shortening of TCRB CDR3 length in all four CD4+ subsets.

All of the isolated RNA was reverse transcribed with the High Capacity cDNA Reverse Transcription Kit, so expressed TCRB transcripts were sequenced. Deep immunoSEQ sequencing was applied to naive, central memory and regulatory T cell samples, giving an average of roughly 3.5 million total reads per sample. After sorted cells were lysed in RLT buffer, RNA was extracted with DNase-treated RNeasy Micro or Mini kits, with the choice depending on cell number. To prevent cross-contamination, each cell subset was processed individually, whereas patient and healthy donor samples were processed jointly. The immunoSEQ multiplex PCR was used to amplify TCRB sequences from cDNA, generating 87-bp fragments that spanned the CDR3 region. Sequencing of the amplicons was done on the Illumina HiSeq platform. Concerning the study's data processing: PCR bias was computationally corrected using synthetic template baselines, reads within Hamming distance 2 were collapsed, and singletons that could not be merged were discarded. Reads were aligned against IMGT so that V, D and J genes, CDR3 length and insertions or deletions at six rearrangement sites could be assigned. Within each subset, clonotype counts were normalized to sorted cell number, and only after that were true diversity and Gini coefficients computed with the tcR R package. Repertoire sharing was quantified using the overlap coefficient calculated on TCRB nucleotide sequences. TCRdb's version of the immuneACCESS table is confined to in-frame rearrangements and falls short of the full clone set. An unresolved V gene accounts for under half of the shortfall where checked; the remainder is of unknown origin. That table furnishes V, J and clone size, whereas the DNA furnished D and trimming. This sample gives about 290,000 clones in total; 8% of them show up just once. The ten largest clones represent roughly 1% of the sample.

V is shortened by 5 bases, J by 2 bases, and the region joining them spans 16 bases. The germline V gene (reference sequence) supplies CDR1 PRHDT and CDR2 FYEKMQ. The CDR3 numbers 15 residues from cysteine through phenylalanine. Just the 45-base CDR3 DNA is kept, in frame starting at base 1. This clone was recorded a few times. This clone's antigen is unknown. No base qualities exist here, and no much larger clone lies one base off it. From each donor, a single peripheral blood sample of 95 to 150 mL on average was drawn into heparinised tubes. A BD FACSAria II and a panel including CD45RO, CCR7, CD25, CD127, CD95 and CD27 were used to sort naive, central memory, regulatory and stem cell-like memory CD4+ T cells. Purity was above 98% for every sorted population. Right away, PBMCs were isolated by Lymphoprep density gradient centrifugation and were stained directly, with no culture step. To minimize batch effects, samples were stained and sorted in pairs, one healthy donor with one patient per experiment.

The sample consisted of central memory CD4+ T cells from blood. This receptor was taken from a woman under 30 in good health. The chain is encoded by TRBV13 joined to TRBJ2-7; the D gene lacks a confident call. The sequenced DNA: TGTGCCAGCAGCCCCCGCGGCCGATCGACCTACGAGCAGTACTTC. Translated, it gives CASSPRGRSTYEQYF.